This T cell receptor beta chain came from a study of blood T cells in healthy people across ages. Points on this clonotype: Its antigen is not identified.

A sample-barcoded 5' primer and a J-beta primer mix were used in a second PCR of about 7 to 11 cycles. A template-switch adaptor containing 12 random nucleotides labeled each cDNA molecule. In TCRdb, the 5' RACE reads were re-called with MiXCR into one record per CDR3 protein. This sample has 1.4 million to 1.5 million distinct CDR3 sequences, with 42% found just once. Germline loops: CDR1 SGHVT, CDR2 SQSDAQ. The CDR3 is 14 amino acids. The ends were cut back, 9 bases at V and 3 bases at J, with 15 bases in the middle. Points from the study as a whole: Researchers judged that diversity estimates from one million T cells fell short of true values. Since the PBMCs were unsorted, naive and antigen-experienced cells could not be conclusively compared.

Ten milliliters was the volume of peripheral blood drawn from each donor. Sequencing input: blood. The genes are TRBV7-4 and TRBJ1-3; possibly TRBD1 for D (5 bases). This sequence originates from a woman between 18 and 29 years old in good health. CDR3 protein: CARSVTGVGNTIYF. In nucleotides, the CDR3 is TGTGCCAGGAGCGTCACAGGAGTTGGAAACACCATATATTTT.